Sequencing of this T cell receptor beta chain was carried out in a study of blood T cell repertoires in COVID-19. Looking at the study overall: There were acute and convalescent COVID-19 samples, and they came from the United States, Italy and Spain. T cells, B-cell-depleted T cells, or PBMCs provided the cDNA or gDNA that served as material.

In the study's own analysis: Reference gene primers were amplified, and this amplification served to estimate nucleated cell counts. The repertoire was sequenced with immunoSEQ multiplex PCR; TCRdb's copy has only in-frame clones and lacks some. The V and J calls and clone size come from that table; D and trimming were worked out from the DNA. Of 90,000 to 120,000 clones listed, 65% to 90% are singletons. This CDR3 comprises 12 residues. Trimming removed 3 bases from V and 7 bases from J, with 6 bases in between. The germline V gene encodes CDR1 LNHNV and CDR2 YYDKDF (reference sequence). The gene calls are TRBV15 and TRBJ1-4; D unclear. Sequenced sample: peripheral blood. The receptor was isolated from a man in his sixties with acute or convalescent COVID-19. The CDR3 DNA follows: TGTGCCACCAGCAGGGGAGTTGAAAAACTGTTTTTT. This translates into CATSRGVEKLFF.